Sequencing of this T cell receptor (beta chain) was carried out in a study of blood T cell repertoires in COVID-19. The overall study: The origin of the acute and convalescent COVID-19 samples was the United States, Italy and Spain. The analysed material was cDNA or gDNA that came from T cells, B-cell-depleted T cells, or PBMCs.

This CDR3 has 18 residues. Trimming removed 8 bases from V and 1 base from J, with 27 bases in between. Germline loops: CDR1 MNHEY, CDR2 SMNVEV (reference sequence). This clone was observed many times. Clones were read by immunoSEQ multiplex PCR, and TCRdb kept only the in-frame ones, dropping some. The sample records 100,000 to 150,000 clones, approximately 70% being singletons. The material sequenced was peripheral blood. The chain has TRBV27 and TRBJ2-7; TRBD2 might be the D (7 bases). The receptor comes from a woman in her 70s with acute or convalescent COVID-19. As DNA, the CDR3 is TGTGCCAGCGGGGGAAACTTACAAGGGGGACTACCATCCTACGAGCAGTACTTC. Residues: CASGGNLQGGLPSYEQYF.